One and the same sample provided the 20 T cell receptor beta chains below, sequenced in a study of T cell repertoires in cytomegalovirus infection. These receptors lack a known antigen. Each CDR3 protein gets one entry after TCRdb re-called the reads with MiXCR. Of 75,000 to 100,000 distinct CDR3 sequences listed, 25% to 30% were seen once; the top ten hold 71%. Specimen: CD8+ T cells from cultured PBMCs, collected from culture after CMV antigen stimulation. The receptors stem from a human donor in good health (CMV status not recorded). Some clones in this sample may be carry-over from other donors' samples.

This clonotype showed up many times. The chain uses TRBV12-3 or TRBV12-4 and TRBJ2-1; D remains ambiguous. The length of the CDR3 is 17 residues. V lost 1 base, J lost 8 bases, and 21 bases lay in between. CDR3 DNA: TGTGCCAGCAGTTTAGTATCTAAGCTTTATTATGGGGATGAGCAGTTCTTC. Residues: CASSLVSKLYYGDEQFF.

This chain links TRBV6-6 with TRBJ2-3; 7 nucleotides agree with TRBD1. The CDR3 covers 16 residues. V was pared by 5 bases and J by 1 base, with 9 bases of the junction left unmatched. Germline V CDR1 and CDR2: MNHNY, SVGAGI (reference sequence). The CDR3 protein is CASSENRGRGTDTQYF. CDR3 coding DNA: TGTGCCAGCAGTGAGAACAGGGGAAGGGGCACAGATACGCAGTATTTT.

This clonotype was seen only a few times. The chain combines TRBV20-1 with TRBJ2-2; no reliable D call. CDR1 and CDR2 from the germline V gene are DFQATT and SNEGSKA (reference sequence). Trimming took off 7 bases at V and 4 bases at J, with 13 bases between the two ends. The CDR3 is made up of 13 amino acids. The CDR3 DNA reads TGCAGTGTGTGCGACCTGGCCACCGGGGAGCTGTTTTTT. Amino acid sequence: CSVCDLATGELFF.

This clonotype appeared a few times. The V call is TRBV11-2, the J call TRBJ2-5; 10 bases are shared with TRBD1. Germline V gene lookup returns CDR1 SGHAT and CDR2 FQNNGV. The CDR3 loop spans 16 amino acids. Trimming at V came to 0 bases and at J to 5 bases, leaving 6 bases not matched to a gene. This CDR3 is CASSLDEGQGVETQYF. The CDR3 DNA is TGTGCCAGCAGCTTAGATGAAGGACAGGGGGTGGAGACCCAGTACTTC.

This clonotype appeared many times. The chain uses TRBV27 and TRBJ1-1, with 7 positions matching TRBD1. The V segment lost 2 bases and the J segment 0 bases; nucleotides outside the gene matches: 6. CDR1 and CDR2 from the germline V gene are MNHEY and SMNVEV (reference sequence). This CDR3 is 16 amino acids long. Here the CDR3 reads CASSLGPGGLNTEAFF. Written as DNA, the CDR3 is TGTGCCAGCAGTTTAGGCCCAGGGGGGCTGAACACTGAAGCTTTCTTT.

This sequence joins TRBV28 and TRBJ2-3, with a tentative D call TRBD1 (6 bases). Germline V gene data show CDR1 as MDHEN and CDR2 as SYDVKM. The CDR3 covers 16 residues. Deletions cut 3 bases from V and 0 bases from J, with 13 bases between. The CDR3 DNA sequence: TGTGCCAGCAGTTTTACAGGGTTAACTAGCACAGATACGCAGTATTTT. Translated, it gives CASSFTGLTSTDTQYF.

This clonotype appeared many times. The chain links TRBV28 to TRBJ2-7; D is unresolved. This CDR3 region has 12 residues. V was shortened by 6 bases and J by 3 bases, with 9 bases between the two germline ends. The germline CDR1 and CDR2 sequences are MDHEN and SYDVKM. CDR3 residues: CASSLDDYEQYF. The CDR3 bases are TGTGCCAGCAGCCTAGACGACTACGAGCAGTACTTC.

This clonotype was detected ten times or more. Here the CDR3 DNA reads TGTGCCAGCAGCTTAGCGCCAGGGTACACTGAAGCTTTCTTT. It yields the protein CASSLAPGYTEAFF. The chain employs TRBV7-2 and TRBJ1-1; a possible D gene is TRBD1 (5 bases). In germline, CDR1 is SGHTA, CDR2 FQGNSA. V dropped 0 bases and J dropped 3 bases, with 8 bases sitting between them. This CDR3 is 14 amino acids long.

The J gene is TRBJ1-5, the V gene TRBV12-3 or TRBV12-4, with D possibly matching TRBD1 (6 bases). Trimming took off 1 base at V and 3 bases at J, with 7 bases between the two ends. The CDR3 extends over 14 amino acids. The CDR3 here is CASSLGGANQPQHF. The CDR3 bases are TGTGCCAGCAGTTTAGGGGGGGCCAATCAGCCCCAGCATTTT.

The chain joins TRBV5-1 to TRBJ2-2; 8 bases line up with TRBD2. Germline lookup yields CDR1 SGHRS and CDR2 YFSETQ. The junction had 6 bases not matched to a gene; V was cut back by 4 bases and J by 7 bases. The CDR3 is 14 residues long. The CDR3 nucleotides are TGCGCCAGCAGCCGGGCCCGGGAGGGCGGGGAGCTGTTTTTT. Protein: CASSRAREGGELFF.

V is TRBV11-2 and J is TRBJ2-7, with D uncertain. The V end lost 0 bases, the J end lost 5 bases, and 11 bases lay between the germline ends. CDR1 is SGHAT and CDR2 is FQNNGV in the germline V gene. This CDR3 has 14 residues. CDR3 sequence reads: CASSLDPGTDEQYF. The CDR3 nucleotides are TGTGCCAGCAGCTTAGATCCAGGTACGGACGAGCAGTACTTC.

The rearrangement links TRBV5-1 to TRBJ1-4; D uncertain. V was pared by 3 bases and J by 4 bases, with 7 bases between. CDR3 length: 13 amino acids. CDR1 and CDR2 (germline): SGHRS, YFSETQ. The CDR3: CASSWVGNEKLFF. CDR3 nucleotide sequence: TGCGCCAGCAGCTGGGTGGGTAATGAAAAACTGTTTTTT.

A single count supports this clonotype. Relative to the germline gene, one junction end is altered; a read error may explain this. CDR3 DNA: TGTGCCAGCAGTCCTACGACAGGGCTCGCTGGAGACACCATATATTTT. Residues: CASSPTTGLAGDTIYF. The V gene is TRBV27, the J gene TRBJ1-3; 7 bases fit TRBD1. The CDR3 spans 16 residues. CDR1 is MNHEY and CDR2 is SMNVEV in the germline V gene (reference sequence).

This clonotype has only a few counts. The CDR3 region is CASSPVEDTQYF. For the CDR3, the DNA is TGTGCCAGCTCACCAGTCGAAGATACGCAGTATTTT. J is TRBJ2-3 and V is TRBV18; D is unresolved. The CDR3 is 12 residues long. The germline CDR1 and CDR2 sequences are KGHSH and LQKENI. V was shortened by 2 bases and J by 5 bases, with 5 bases between the two germline ends.

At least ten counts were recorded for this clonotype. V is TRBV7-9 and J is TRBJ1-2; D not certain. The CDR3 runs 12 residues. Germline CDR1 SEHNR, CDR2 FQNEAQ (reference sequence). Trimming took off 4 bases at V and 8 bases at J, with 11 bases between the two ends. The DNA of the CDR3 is TGTGCCAGCAGCTCACACACGGAAGGCTACACCTTC. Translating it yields CASSSHTEGYTF.

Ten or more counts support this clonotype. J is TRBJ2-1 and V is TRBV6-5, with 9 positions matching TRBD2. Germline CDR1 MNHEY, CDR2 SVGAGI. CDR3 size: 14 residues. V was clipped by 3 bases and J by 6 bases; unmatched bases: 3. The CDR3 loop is CASSYSGGSNEQFF. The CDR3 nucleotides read TGTGCCAGCAGTTATAGCGGGGGATCCAATGAGCAGTTCTTC.

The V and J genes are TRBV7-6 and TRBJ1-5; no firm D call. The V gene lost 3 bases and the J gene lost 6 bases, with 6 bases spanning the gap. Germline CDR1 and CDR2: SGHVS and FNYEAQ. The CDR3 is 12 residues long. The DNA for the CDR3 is TGTGCCAGCAGCTTGGAGGGTCAGCCCCAGCATTTT. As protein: CASSLEGQPQHF.

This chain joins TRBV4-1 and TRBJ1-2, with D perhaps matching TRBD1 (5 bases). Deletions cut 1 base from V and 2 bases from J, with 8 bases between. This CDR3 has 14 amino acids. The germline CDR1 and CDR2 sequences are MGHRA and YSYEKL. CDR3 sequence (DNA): TGCGCCAGCAGCCAAGCGGCAGGGAACTATGGCTACACCTTC. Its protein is CASSQAAGNYGYTF.

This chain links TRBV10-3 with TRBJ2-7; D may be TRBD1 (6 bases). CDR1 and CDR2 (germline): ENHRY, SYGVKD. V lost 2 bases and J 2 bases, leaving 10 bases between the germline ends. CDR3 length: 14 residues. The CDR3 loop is CAISEEDRAYEQYF. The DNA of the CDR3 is TGTGCCATCAGTGAGGAGGACAGAGCCTACGAGCAGTACTTC.

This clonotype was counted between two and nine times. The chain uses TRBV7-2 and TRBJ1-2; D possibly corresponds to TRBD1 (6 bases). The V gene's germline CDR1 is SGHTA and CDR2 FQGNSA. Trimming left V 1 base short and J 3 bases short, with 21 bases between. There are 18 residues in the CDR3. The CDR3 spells CASSLVIGRGGADYGYTF. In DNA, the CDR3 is TGTGCCAGCAGCTTAGTTATTGGGCGGGGGGGCGCGGACTATGGCTACACCTTC.